The sequence of this T cell receptor beta chain was determined in a study of T cells in Graves' hyperthyroidism and ophthalmopathy. Study information: Peripheral blood specimens were obtained at initial diagnosis, prior to any treatment. Whole-study results and caveats: Among thyroid clonotypes expanded above 0.001, most also appeared in blood.

It was RNA transcripts that yielded the amplified TCR beta CDR3 regions. HTBI primers were employed in a first-round RT-PCR of the TCR CDR3. TCRdb used MiXCR to reprocess the multiplex PCR reads, holding one entry per CDR3 protein. The table has under 300,000 distinct CDR3 sequences, roughly 20% seen once. In this sample, this clonotype turned up a few times. Its cognate antigen is unknown. The study based diagnoses on clinical symptoms, serum thyroxine and TRAb, thyroid ultrasound and orbital computed tomography. Out of roughly 10 ml of fresh peripheral blood came the PBMCs. Sample: blood. The clonotype originates from a man aged 25-45 years with Graves' ophthalmopathy.

In DNA, the CDR3 is TGTGCCAGCACCTTGACAGGGGAGGGTCAGCCCCAGCATTTT. It is translated as CASTLTGEGQPQHF. The genes are TRBV2 and TRBJ1-5; 8 bases fit TRBD1. This CDR3 comprises 14 residues. Germline loops: CDR1 SNHLY, CDR2 FYNNEI. After removal of 7 bases from V and 6 bases from J, the junction contained 8 bases not matched to a gene.